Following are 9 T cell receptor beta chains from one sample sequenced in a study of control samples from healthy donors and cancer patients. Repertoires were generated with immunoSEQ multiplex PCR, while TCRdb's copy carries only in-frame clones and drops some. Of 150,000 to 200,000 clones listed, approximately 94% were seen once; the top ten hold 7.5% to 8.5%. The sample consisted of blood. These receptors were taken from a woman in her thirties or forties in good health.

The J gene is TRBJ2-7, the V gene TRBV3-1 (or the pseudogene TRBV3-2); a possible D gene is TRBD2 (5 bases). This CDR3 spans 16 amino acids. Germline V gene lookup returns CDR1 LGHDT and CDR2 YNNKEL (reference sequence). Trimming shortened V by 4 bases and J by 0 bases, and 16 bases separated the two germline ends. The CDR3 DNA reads TGTGCCAGCAGCCGAATTACGACGGGAAGCTCCTACGAGCAGTACTTC. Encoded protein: CASSRITTGSSYEQYF.

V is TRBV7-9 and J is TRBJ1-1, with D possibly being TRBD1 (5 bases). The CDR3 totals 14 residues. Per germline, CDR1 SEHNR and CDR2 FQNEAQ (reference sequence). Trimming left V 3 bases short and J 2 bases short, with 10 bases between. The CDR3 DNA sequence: TGTGCCAGCAGCTTGTCAGGGAGCAACACTGAAGCTTTCTTT. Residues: CASSLSGSNTEAFF.

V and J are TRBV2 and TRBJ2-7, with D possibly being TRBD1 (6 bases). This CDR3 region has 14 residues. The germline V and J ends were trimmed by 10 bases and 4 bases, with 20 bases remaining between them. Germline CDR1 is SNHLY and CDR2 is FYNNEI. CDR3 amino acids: CAIQLFETGYEQYF. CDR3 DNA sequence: TGTGCCATCCAGTTGTTCGAGACAGGTTACGAGCAGTACTTC.

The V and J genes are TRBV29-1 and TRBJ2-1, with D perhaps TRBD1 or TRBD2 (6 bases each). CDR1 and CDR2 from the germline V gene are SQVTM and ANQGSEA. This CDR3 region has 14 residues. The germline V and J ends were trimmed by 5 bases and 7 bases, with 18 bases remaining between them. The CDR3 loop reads CSVSQGGLRNEQFF. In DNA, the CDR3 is TGCAGCGTTTCACAAGGGGGGCTCCGGAATGAGCAGTTCTTC.

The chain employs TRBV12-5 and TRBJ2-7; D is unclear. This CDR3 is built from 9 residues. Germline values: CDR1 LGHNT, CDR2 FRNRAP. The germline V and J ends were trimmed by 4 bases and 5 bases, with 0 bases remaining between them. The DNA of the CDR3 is TGTGCTAGTGGTTACGAGCAGTACTTC. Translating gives CASGYEQYF.

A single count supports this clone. Here the CDR3 reads CASSYSLNVPALHF. CDR3 DNA: TGTGCCAGCAGTTACTCCCTAAACGTTCCGGCCCTCCACTTT. V and J are TRBV6-2 or TRBV6-3 and TRBJ1-6; unclear D gene. This CDR3 contains 14 residues. Germline V CDR1 and CDR2: MNHEY, SVGEGT. Trimming stripped 0 bases from V and 14 bases from J, with 14 bases between.

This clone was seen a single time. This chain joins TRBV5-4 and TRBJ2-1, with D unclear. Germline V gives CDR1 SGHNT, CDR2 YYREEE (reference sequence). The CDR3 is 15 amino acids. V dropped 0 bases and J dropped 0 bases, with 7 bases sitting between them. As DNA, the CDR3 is TGTGCCAGCAGCTTGGCCAGGAGCTCCTACAATGAGCAGTTCTTC. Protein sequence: CASSLARSSYNEQFF.

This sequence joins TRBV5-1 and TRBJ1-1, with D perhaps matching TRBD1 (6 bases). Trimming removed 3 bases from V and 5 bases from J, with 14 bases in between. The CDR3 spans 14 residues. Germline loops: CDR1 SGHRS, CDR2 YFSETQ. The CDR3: CASSSGHPVTEAFF. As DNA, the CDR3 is TGCGCCAGCAGCTCGGGACACCCGGTAACTGAAGCTTTCTTT.

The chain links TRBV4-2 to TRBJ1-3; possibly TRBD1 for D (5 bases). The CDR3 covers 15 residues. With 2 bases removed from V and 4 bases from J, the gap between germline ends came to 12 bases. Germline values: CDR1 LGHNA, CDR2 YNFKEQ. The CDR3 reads CASSQPGTQGNTIYF. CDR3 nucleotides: TGTGCCAGCAGCCAACCTGGGACGCAGGGAAACACCATATATTTT.